The subject of this entry is one T cell receptor (beta chain). Its antigen remains unidentified. The entry originates in a study of OX40 agonist ivuxolimab in advanced cancers. Study results and caveats: There was clonal expansion of CD4+ and CD8+ blood T cells by week 6 at 0.1 to 3.0 mg/kg.

In germline, CDR1 is LNHDA, CDR2 SQIVND (reference sequence). Trimming took 5 bases from V and 1 from J, leaving 12 bases between them. CDR3 length: 15 residues. Assay: immunoSEQ multiplex PCR; the TCRdb copy retains only in-frame clones and omits some. The sample shows roughly 60,000 clones, 80% to 85% of them seen only once. The TCR sequence derives from an adult with an advanced solid tumor such as melanoma, head and neck, liver or kidney cancer. This specimen was CD4+ or CD8+ T cells sorted from blood, taken in a trial of the OX40 agonist ivuxolimab. V usage is TRBV19 and J usage is TRBJ1-5, with D perhaps TRBD1 (6 bases). The CDR3: CASSFLDSSNQPQHF. The CDR3 nucleotides read TGTGCCAGTAGTTTTTTGGACAGCAGCAATCAGCCCCAGCATTTT.